The 18 T cell receptor beta chains listed next were all sequenced from one sample in a study of technical replicates of blood from four donors. Profiled with immunoSEQ multiplex PCR; TCRdb holds only in-frame clones, not every one. Seen here are under 15,000 clones, just under 95% observed once, and the top ten hold 7.2%. The sequenced material came from PBMCs. The receptors originated from a human donor in good health.

This sequence joins TRBV15 and TRBJ2-7; TRBD2 might be the D (5 bases). Trimming took 0 bases from V and 3 from J, leaving 21 bases between them. CDR3 length: 18 amino acids. The V gene's germline CDR1 is LNHNV and CDR2 YYDKDF (reference sequence). The CDR3 here is CATSRERYPYGMGYEQYF. The CDR3 bases are TGTGCCACCAGCAGAGAAAGATACCCCTACGGGATGGGCTACGAGCAGTACTTC.

The chain couples TRBV5-1 to TRBJ1-5, with 7 bases identical to TRBD1. Germline CDR1 reads SGHRS; CDR2 reads YFSETQ. Losses at the gene ends were 3 bases for V and 3 bases for J; bases not matched to a gene: 6. This CDR3 comprises 15 residues. The CDR3 region is CASSSGTADNQPQHF. For the CDR3, the DNA is TGCGCCAGCAGCTCGGGGACAGCAGACAATCAGCCCCAGCATTTT.

The V gene is TRBV6-5, the J gene TRBJ2-1; 7 bases match TRBD1. V was clipped by 4 bases and J by 4 bases; unmatched bases: 10. The CDR3 is made up of 16 amino acids. Germline V gene data show CDR1 as MNHEY and CDR2 as SVGAGI. CDR3 loop: CASSLTGTEIYNEQFF. The CDR3 nucleotides read TGTGCCAGCAGTTTAACCGGGACAGAGATATACAATGAGCAGTTCTTC.

V and J are TRBV2 and TRBJ2-3, with D unresolved. CDR1 is SNHLY and CDR2 is FYNNEI in the germline V gene. With 3 bases removed from V and 1 base from J, the gap between germline ends came to 8 bases. The CDR3 sequence is 14 residues long. CDR3 region: CASSERSGTDTQYF. CDR3 nucleotide sequence: TGTGCCAGCAGTGAGAGGTCTGGCACAGATACGCAGTATTTT.

J is TRBJ1-5 and V is TRBV19; D unresolved. The germline V and J ends were trimmed by 4 bases and 7 bases, with 17 bases remaining between them. Germline V gene sequence: CDR1 LNHDA, CDR2 SQIVND (reference sequence). CDR3 length: 15 residues. CDR3 in amino acids: CASSTTTAIWQPQHF. The CDR3 nucleotides are TGTGCCAGTAGTACCACCACCGCTATTTGGCAGCCCCAGCATTTT.

The chain recombines TRBV7-8 with TRBJ2-2; D unresolved. CDR1 and CDR2 from the germline V gene are SGHVS and FQNEAQ. CDR3 length: 15 residues. Trimming took 2 bases from V and 3 from J, leaving 10 bases between them. The CDR3 DNA reads TGTGCCAGCAGCTTATCCGGCGGAGACACCGGGGAGCTGTTTTTT. The encoded protein is CASSLSGGDTGELFF.

In nucleotides, the CDR3 is TGTGCCAGCAGCTTGGGGGCAAAAGAGACCCAGTACTTC. Protein sequence: CASSLGAKETQYF. The rearrangement links TRBV5-4 to TRBJ2-5; D remains unclear. This CDR3 comprises 13 residues. V dropped 0 bases and J dropped 3 bases, with 6 bases sitting between them. CDR1 SGHNT and CDR2 YYREEE come from the germline V gene (reference sequence).

The chain recombines TRBV6-1 with TRBJ2-3; D remains ambiguous. The CDR3 loop spans 15 amino acids. The V and J ends lost 3 bases and 4 bases respectively, with 14 bases between them. Per the germline V gene, CDR1 is MNHNS and CDR2 is SASEGT. DNA for the CDR3: TGTGCCAGCAGTGAGAGTGGCAGGCTCGCAGATACGCAGTATTTT. Its translation is CASSESGRLADTQYF.

The CDR3 reads CASSLIPSGRASFPYEQYF. The CDR3 nucleotides read TGTGCCAGCAGTTTAATCCCTAGCGGGAGGGCCTCTTTCCCCTACGAGCAGTACTTC. This chain links TRBV27 with TRBJ2-7; 12 bases agree with TRBD2. There are 19 residues in the CDR3. Germline V gene lookup returns CDR1 MNHEY and CDR2 SMNVEV (reference sequence). V dropped 2 bases and J dropped 2; count of bases not matched to a gene: 13.

The rearrangement links TRBV30 to TRBJ2-7; 8 nucleotides line up with TRBD1. V dropped 2 bases and J dropped 6; count of bases not matched to a gene: 9. Per germline, CDR1 GTSNPN and CDR2 SVGIG (reference sequence). This CDR3 comprises 14 residues. The CDR3 bases are TGTGCCTGGAGTAATCAGGGGGCCTCGGGCGAGCAGTACTTC. Translated: CAWSNQGASGEQYF.

The genes are TRBV29-1 and TRBJ2-5; TRBD1 might be the D (5 bases). The germline gives CDR1 SQVTM, CDR2 ANQGSEA. This CDR3 spans 12 amino acids. The V end was cut by 6 bases, the J end by 2 bases, with 10 bases between. The CDR3 coding sequence is TGCAGCGTCCGTTCAGGGCAAGAGACCCAGTACTTC. Its translation is CSVRSGQETQYF.

The CDR3 region is CATRDGGTAKNIQYF. The CDR3 coding sequence is TGTGCCACGCGGGACGGCGGTACTGCCAAAAACATTCAGTACTTC. This chain connects TRBV28 to TRBJ2-4; a possible D gene is TRBD2 (6 bases). The CDR3 sequence is 15 residues long. CDR1 MDHEN and CDR2 SYDVKM come from the germline V gene. Between the trimmed V and J ends, which lost 10 bases and 1 base, there was a span of 17 bases.

The CDR3: CAGTYLEYSGNTIYF. In DNA, the CDR3 is TGTGCCGGGACCTATCTCGAATACTCTGGAAACACCATATATTTT. The chain joins TRBV30 to TRBJ1-3; tentatively, D is TRBD1 (5 bases). From germline, CDR1 is GTSNPN and CDR2 SVGIG (reference sequence). V was pared by 8 bases and J by 0 bases, with 17 bases between. The CDR3 runs to 15 residues.

The chain combines TRBV30 with TRBJ2-6; 7 nucleotides match TRBD2. Germline V gene lookup returns CDR1 GTSNPN and CDR2 SVGIG (reference sequence). This CDR3 is built from 20 residues. Unmatched junction bases numbered 14, after V lost 0 bases and J lost 0 bases. CDR3 sequence (DNA): TGTGCCTGGAGTGTAATAAAGTGGGCGGGAGACCGCTCTGGGGCCAACGTCCTGACTTTC. Amino acid sequence: CAWSVIKWAGDRSGANVLTF.

This clone was seen only once. The chain links TRBV2 to TRBJ2-7; 8 bases map to TRBD1. Per germline, CDR1 SNHLY and CDR2 FYNNEI. J was trimmed by 6 bases and V by 4 bases; bases with no gene match: 8. CDR3 length equals 14 residues. CDR3 region: CASSARDRFVEQYF. In nucleotides, the CDR3 is TGTGCCAGCAGTGCTCGGGACAGGTTTGTCGAGCAGTACTTC.

The chain has TRBV14 and TRBJ1-4; D unresolved. Trimming left V 1 base short and J 5 bases short, with 8 bases between. Germline assignment: CDR1 SGHDN and CDR2 FVKESK. This CDR3 region has 14 residues. CDR3 sequence: CASSQVGPNEKLFF. The CDR3 DNA is TGTGCCAGCAGCCAAGTGGGCCCGAATGAAAAACTGTTTTTT.

The chain uses TRBV25-1 and TRBJ1-5, with D perhaps matching TRBD1 (6 bases). The CDR3 covers 13 residues. From germline, CDR1 is MGHDK and CDR2 SYGVNS. Trimming pared 7 bases from V and 5 bases from J, leaving 12 bases between. The CDR3 reads CASTGAGDQPQHF. CDR3 bases: TGTGCCAGCACCGGGGCAGGGGATCAGCCCCAGCATTTT.

V is TRBV7-6 and J is TRBJ1-1, with D uncertain. V lost 5 bases to trimming and J lost 3 bases, with 13 bases between them. This CDR3 spans 14 amino acids. Germline CDR1 is SGHVS and CDR2 is FNYEAQ. The CDR3 loop is CASSPRVTDTEAFF. CDR3 nucleotides: TGTGCCAGCAGCCCGCGGGTTACGGACACTGAAGCTTTCTTT. The variable domain in full, completed from reference TRBV7-6 and TRBJ1-1, reads GAGVSQSPRYKVTKRGQDVALRCDPISGHVSLYWYRQALGQGPEFLTYFNYEAQQDKSGLPNDRFSAERPEGSISTLTIQRTEQRDSAMYRCASSPRVTDTEAFFGQGTRLTVV.